This TCR beta chain was profiled in a study of graft-versus-host responses after intestinal transplantation. General study results and limits: The presence of high graft-versus-host to host-versus-graft clonal ratios in allografts characterized patients with graft-donor T cell macrochimerism. Some GvH clones appeared in ileal mucosa or blood before recipient bone marrow.

Sequencing was performed with immunoSEQ multiplex PCR; in TCRdb, only in-frame clones are kept and a portion is missing. The sample lists 12,000 to 15,000 clones; 33% were seen once. The researchers put roughly 200,000 CFSE-labeled responder cells into plates with roughly 200,000 irradiated, violet-dye-labeled stimulator cells. Following the reaction, CD3+CD4+ and CD3+CD8+ responders that were proliferating and CFSE-low underwent sorting. The CDR3 length is 14 residues. Trimming cost V 1 base and J 1 base, with 7 bases left between them. Germline V CDR1 and CDR2: PRHDT, FYEKMQ (reference sequence). The sample in question was alloreactive CD8+ T cells from a mixed lymphocyte reaction culture, obtained before intestinal transplant. Subset in this sample: CFSE-low proliferating T cells sorted from approximately 6-day pre-transplant mixed lymphocyte reaction (GvH or HvG direction). The V and J genes are TRBV13 and TRBJ1-1; D perhaps matches TRBD1 (5 bases). This TCR was sampled from a human patient who received an intestinal transplant. The CDR3 nucleotides are TGTGCCAGCAGCTTAGACGGGGGGAACACTGAAGCTTTCTTT. Protein sequence: CASSLDGGNTEAFF.